This TCR beta chain was sequenced for a study of cytomegalovirus exposure and HLA in healthy donors. General study results and limits: Analysis performed later showed TCR beta chains linked to HLA being more clonally expanded than equally common others.

Comment on this clone: The antigen remains undetermined.

The study ran its PCR with 60 Vbeta and 13 Jbeta primers. Assay used: immunoSEQ multiplex PCR; TCRdb lists only in-frame clones, some missing. Here the sample spans around 210,000 clones, about 77% being singletons. Between the trimmed V and J ends, which lost 2 bases and 7 bases, there was a span of 11 bases. This CDR3 comprises 14 residues. Germline V gives CDR1 LNHDA, CDR2 SQIVND (reference sequence). The gene calls are TRBV19 and TRBJ2-2, with D perhaps matching TRBD2 (5 bases). Material: PBMCs. The TCR sequence derives from a young woman in good health and CMV-seronegative. In DNA, the CDR3 is TGTGCCAGTAGTATACCCACCCGGGGCGGGGAGCTGTTTTTT. Translation: CASSIPTRGGELFF.